These 14 T cell receptor beta chains came from one sample sequenced in a study of glioma-infiltrating T cells. Using RNA template, CDR3s of TCR alpha and beta were amplified with iRepertoire arm-PCR. TCRdb independently ran MiXCR on the multiplex PCR reads; one entry per CDR3 protein. The sample carries 85,000 to 110,000 distinct CDR3 sequences, about 30% recorded once. Sequencing used glioma tissue, nonneoplastic brain tissue, or PBMCs (not recorded which). The source of these receptors is a human donor with low-grade glioma or glioblastoma, undergoing nonglioma brain surgery, or in good health (not recorded which).

This clonotype was picked up many times. The chain employs TRBV15 and TRBJ2-7; 9 positions agree with TRBD1. The V segment lost 3 bases and the J segment 1 base; nucleotides outside the gene matches: 10. Per the germline V gene, CDR1 is LNHNV and CDR2 is YYDKDF (reference sequence). The CDR3 is 17 amino acids. The DNA for the CDR3 is TGTGCCACCAGCAGGGAGGGACAGGGTTTGGGATCCTACGAGCAGTACTTC. This gives the protein CATSREGQGLGSYEQYF. The full variable domain, completed using reference TRBV15 and TRBJ2-7, is DAMVIQNPRYQVTQFGKPVTLSCSQTLNHNVMYWYQQKSSQAPKLLFHYYDKDFNNEADTPDNFQSRRPNTSFCFLDIRSPGLGDTAMYLCATSREGQGLGSYEQYFGPGTRLTVT.

Comment on this clonotype: A junction end diverges from the germline sequence, so it may reflect a read error. As DNA, the CDR3 is TGTGCCTGGAGTGTTCAACAACCTCAAGGGACCCAGTACTTC. Translation: CAWSVQQPQGTQYF. This chain links TRBV30 with TRBJ2-5; D uncertain. The CDR3 contains 14 residues. Germline V lookup: CDR1 GTSNPN, CDR2 SVGIG (reference sequence).

This clonotype was found many times. The chain employs TRBV6-1 and TRBJ2-7; tentatively, D is TRBD1 or TRBD2 (5 bases each). V was shortened by 2 bases and J by 3 bases, with 11 bases between the two germline ends. CDR3 size: 14 residues. The germline gives CDR1 MNHNS, CDR2 SASEGT. The CDR3 is CASSETGGFYEQYF. CDR3 nucleotides: TGTGCCAGCAGTGAAACAGGAGGCTTCTACGAGCAGTACTTC.

The V gene is TRBV30, the J gene TRBJ2-7; TRBD1 might be the D (6 bases). Germline V CDR1 and CDR2: GTSNPN, SVGIG (reference sequence). The V end was cut by 5 bases, the J end by 2 bases, with 16 bases between. CDR3 length: 14 amino acids. CDR3 loop: CAWGTGTSTYEQYF. DNA of the CDR3: TGTGCCTGGGGTACCGGGACATCTACCTACGAGCAGTACTTC.

Note on this clonotype: A read error is possible here, since a much larger clone lies one base away. J is TRBJ1-2 and V is TRBV7-9; D ambiguous. CDR1 is SEHNR, CDR2 FQNEAQ, per germline (reference sequence). V lost 7 bases to trimming and J lost 4 bases, with 13 bases between them. There are 13 residues in the CDR3. DNA for the CDR3: TGTGCCAGCAACTCCCTCGTGGCCTATGGCTACACCTTC. Amino acid sequence: CASNSLVAYGYTF.

J is TRBJ2-3 and V is TRBV29-1; either TRBD1 or TRBD2 may fit D (7 bases each). Germline loops: CDR1 SQVTM, CDR2 ANQGSEA. Trimming took off 8 bases at V and 5 bases at J, with 17 bases between the two ends. This CDR3 has 13 amino acids. This CDR3 is CSLDQGGGDTQYF. The CDR3 nucleotides are TGCAGCCTCGATCAGGGGGGGGGAGATACGCAGTATTTT.

The rearrangement links TRBV29-1 to TRBJ2-1, with a weak D call TRBD2 (6 bases). The germline gives CDR1 SQVTM, CDR2 ANQGSEA. The V end lost 6 bases, the J end lost 8 bases, and 17 bases lay between the germline ends. CDR3 length equals 13 residues. CDR3 protein: CSVGLLVVYEQFF. CDR3 in DNA: TGCAGCGTGGGACTTCTGGTCGTCTATGAGCAGTTCTTC.

V and J are TRBV3-1 and TRBJ2-3; maybe TRBD1 (6 bases). From germline, CDR1 is LGHDT and CDR2 YNNKEL (reference sequence). The CDR3 runs 16 residues. The V gene lost 2 bases and the J gene lost 4 bases, with 16 bases spanning the gap. CDR3 coding DNA: TGTGCCAGCAGCCAAACCAACAGGGTTGGAGCAGATACGCAGTATTTT. It yields the protein CASSQTNRVGADTQYF.

In its sample, this clonotype was seen many times. This chain uses TRBV6-1 with TRBJ2-3, with 8 bases aligning to TRBD2. The germline CDR1 and CDR2 sequences are MNHNS and SASEGT. The CDR3 covers 15 residues. V gave up 7 bases and J gave up 1 base; unmatched junction bases: 7. The CDR3 protein is CASTREAGGTDTQYF. The CDR3 nucleotides read TGTGCCAGCACCAGGGAAGCGGGGGGCACAGATACGCAGTATTTT.

This sequence joins TRBV12-3 or TRBV12-4 and TRBJ2-7; 10 bases map to TRBD1. This CDR3 is 15 amino acids long. V shed 8 bases and J 5 bases; nucleotides not matched to a gene: 12. The CDR3 reads CASRDRGGGTNEQYF. The DNA for the CDR3 is TGTGCCAGCCGGGACAGGGGAGGGGGCACCAACGAGCAGTACTTC.

Note on this clonotype: The junction does not match germline at one end; this may be a read error. The chain uses TRBV3-1 and TRBJ1-6; D is uncertain. The CDR3 length is 14 residues. Germline CDR1 and CDR2: LGHDT and YNNKEL (reference sequence). The CDR3 sequence: CASSPLHRNPPLHF. CDR3 DNA: TGTGCCAGCAGCCCCCTTCATCGTAATCCACCCCTCCACTTT. Looking up the rest from reference TRBV3-1 and TRBJ1-6 gives the full variable domain: DTAVSQTPKYLVTQMGNDKSIKCEQNLGHDTMYWYKQDSKKFLKIMFSYNNKELIINETVPNRFSPKSPDKAHLNLHINSLELGDSAVYFCASSPLHRNPPLHFGNGTRLTVT.

This clonotype was seen ten or more times. This chain connects TRBV16 to TRBJ1-2; D gene uncertain. Germline values: CDR1 KGHSY, CDR2 FQNENV. The CDR3 is 12 residues long. Trimming removed 9 bases at V and 9 bases at J, with 17 bases between. The CDR3 here is CARPSAGRSYTF. The DNA for the CDR3 is TGTGCCAGGCCCTCGGCCGGACGTAGCTACACCTTC.

This clonotype was observed many times. The V call is TRBV20-1, the J call TRBJ2-5; 10 bases are a match to TRBD2. V dropped 0 bases and J dropped 5; count of bases not matched to a gene: 9. The CDR3 totals 16 residues. Germline-derived CDR1 and CDR2 are DFQATT and SNEGSKA (reference sequence). The CDR3 spells CSARELLAGIGETQYF. The CDR3 nucleotides are TGCAGTGCTAGAGAGTTACTAGCGGGGATAGGGGAGACCCAGTACTTC.

This clonotype was seen ten or more times. This chain links TRBV20-1 with TRBJ2-7; D is perhaps TRBD1 (6 bases). Germline CDR1 reads DFQATT; CDR2 reads SNEGSKA (reference sequence). Trimming removed 0 bases from V and 6 bases from J, with 9 bases in between. The CDR3 has 12 residues. CDR3 residues: CSARDTGFEQYF. Here the CDR3 DNA reads TGCAGTGCTAGAGACACAGGGTTCGAGCAGTACTTC.